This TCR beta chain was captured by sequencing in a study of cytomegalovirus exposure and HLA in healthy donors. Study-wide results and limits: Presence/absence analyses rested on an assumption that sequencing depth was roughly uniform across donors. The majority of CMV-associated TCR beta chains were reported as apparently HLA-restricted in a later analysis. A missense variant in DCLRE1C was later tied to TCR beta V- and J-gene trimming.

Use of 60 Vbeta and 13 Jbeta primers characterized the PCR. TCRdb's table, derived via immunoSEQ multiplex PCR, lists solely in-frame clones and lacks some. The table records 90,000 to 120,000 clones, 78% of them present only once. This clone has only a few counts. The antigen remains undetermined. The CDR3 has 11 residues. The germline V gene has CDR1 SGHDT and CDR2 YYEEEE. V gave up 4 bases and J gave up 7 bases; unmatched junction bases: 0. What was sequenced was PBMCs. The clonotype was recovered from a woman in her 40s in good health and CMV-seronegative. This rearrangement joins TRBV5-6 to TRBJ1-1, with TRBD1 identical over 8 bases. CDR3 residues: CASSDRGEAFF. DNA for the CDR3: TGTGCCAGCAGCGACAGGGGTGAAGCTTTCTTT.